The clone carrying this TCR beta chain showed up just a few times. What it binds is unknown. The sample is drawn from a study of early T cells in non-severe SARS-CoV-2 infection. Study-level information: The chains were unpaired, and the sequenced material was bulk RNA from unsorted whole blood.

Unique molecular identifiers were attached to individual cDNA molecules. TCRdb called the 5' RACE reads again in MiXCR, with one record for every CDR3 protein. The profile shows tens of thousands of distinct CDR3 sequences, about 12% of them singletons. The germline V gene encodes CDR1 SQVTM and CDR2 ANQGSEA. The CDR3 contains 14 residues. V trimming: 4 bases; J trimming: 8 bases; junction bases outside the gene matches: 13. Broader study findings: VDJdb-based annotation leaned toward anti-spike CD8 responses and missed private and CD4 specificities.

The rearrangement links TRBV29-1 to TRBJ1-2, with 7 bases aligning to TRBD1. The TCR originated in an adult who was a healthcare worker with PCR-confirmed SARS-CoV-2 infection or an uninfected control (not recorded which). Input material: whole blood. Written as DNA, the CDR3 is TGCAGCGTTGTCCCCCCCGACAGGGTTGAGGGCTACACCTTC. The encoded protein is CSVVPPDRVEGYTF. The whole variable domain, filled in from reference TRBV29-1 and TRBJ1-2, reads SAVISQKPSRDICQRGTSLTIQCQVDSQVTMMFWYRQQPGQSLTLIATANQGSEATYESGFVIDKFPISRPNLTFSTLTVSNMSPEDSSIYLCSVVPPDRVEGYTFGSGTRLTVV.